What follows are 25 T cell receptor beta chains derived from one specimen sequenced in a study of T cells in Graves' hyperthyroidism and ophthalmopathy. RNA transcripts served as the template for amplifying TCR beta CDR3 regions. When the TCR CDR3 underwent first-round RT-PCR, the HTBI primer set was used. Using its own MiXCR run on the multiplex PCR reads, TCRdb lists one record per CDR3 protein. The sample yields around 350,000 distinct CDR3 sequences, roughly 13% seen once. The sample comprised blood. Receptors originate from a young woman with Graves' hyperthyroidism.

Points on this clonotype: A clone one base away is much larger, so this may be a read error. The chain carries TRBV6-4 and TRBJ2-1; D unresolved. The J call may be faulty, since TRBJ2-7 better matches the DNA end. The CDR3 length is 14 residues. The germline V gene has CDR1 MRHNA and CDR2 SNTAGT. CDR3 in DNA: TGTGCCAGCAGTGACATGTCCATCTACAATGAGCAGTACTTC. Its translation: CASSDMSIYNEQYF.

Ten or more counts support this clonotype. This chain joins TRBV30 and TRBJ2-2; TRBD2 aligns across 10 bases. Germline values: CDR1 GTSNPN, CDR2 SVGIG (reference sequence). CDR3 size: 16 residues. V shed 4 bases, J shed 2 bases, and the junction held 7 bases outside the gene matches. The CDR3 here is CAWKLAGVSNTGELFF. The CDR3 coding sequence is TGTGCCTGGAAGCTAGCGGGAGTTTCAAACACCGGGGAGCTGTTTTTT.

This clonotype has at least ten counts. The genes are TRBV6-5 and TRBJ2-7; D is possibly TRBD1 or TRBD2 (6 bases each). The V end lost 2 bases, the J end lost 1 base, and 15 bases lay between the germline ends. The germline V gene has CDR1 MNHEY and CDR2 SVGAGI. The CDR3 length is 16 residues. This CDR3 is CASSYSRKGGSYEQYF. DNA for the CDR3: TGTGCCAGCAGTTACAGCCGTAAAGGGGGGTCCTACGAGCAGTACTTC.

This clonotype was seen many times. In DNA, the CDR3 is TGTGCCAGCAGTAGAACTTCTGGGTACGAGCAGTACTTC. Its translation: CASSRTSGYEQYF. The J gene is TRBJ2-7, the V gene TRBV12-3 or TRBV12-4; no firm D call. This CDR3 has 13 amino acids. V dropped 5 bases and J dropped 4 bases, with 12 bases sitting between them.

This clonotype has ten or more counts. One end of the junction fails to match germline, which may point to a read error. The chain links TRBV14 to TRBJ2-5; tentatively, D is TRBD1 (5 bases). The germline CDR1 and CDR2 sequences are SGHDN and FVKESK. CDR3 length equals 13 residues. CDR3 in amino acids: CASSQGGQETQYF. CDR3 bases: TGCGCCAGCAGCCAGGGCGGCCAAGAGACCCAGTACTTC.

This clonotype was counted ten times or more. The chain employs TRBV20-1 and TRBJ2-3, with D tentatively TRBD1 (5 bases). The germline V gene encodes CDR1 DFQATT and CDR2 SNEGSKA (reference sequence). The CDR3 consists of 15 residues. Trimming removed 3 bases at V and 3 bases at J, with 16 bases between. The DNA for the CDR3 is TGCAGTGCTAGCCCCATGACAGACCTTACAGATACGCAGTATTTT. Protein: CSASPMTDLTDTQYF.

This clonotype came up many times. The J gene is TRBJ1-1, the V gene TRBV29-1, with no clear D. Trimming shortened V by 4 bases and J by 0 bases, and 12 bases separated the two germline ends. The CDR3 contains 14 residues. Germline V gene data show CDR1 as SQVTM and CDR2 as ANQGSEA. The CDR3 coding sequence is TGCAGCGTTGTTCAGGTGTTCATGAACACTGAAGCTTTCTTT. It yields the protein CSVVQVFMNTEAFF. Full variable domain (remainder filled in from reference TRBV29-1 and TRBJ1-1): SAVISQKPSRDICQRGTSLTIQCQVDSQVTMMFWYRQQPGQSLTLIATANQGSEATYESGFVIDKFPISRPNLTFSTLTVSNMSPEDSSIYLCSVVQVFMNTEAFFGQGTRLTVV.

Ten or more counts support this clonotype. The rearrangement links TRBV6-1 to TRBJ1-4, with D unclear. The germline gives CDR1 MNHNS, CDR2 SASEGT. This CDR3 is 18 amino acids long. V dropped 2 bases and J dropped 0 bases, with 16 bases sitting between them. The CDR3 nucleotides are TGTGCCAGCAGTGAAAGGCTGGCGGTTTCCCCAACTAATGAAAAACTGTTTTTT. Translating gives CASSERLAVSPTNEKLFF.

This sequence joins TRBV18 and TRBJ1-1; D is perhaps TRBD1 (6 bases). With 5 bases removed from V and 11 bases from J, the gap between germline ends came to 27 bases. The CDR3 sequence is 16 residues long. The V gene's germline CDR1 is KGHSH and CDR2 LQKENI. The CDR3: CASSGLESRSAGVAFF. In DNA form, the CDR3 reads TGTGCCAGCTCAGGGCTGGAGAGTAGGTCGGCAGGGGTTGCTTTCTTT.

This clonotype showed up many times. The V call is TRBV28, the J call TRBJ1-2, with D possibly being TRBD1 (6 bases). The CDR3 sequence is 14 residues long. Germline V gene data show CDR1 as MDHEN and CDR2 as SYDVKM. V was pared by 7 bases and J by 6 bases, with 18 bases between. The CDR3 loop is CASTRDTLRDGYTF. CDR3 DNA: TGTGCCAGCACGCGGGACACCTTAAGGGATGGCTACACCTTC.

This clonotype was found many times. CDR3 in amino acids: CASSQTGGREAFF. CDR3 DNA sequence: TGTGCCAGCAGCCAAACAGGGGGACGAGAAGCTTTCTTT. This chain connects TRBV7-3 to TRBJ1-1, with 8 nucleotides matching TRBD1. CDR1 SGHTA and CDR2 FQGTGA come from the germline V gene. This CDR3 spans 13 amino acids. The junction had 7 bases not matched to a gene; V was cut back by 5 bases and J by 8 bases.

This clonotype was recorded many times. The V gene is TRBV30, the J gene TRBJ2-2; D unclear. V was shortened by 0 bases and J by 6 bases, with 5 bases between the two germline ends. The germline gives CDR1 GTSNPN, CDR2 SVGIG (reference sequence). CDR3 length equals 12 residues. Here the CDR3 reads CAWSVGAGELFF. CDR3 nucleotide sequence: TGTGCCTGGAGTGTTGGCGCCGGGGAGCTGTTTTTT.

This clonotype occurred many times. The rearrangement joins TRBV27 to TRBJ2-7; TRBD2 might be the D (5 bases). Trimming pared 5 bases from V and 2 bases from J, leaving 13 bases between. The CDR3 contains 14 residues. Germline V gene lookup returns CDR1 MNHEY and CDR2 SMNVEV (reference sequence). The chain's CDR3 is CASSNSGVPYEQYF. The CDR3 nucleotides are TGTGCCAGCAGTAACTCCGGGGTTCCCTACGAGCAGTACTTC.

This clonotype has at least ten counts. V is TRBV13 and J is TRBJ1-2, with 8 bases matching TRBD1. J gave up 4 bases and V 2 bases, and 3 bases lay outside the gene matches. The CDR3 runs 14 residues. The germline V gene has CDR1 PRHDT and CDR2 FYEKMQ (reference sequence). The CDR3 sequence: CASSLQGATYGYTF. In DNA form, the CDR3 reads TGTGCCAGCAGCTTACAGGGGGCTACCTATGGCTACACCTTC.

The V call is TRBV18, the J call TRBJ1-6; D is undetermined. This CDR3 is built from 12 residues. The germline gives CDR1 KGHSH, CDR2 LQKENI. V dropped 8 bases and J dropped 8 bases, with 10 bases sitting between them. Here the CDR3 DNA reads TGTGCCAGCACCACTAGAGATTCACCCCTCCACTTT. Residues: CASTTRDSPLHF. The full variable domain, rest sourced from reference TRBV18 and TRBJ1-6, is NAGVMQNPRHLVRRRGQEARLRCSPMKGHSHVYWYRQLPEEGLKFMVYLQKENIIDESGMPKERFSAEFPKEGPSILRIQQVVRGDSAAYFCASTTRDSPLHFGNGTRLTVT.

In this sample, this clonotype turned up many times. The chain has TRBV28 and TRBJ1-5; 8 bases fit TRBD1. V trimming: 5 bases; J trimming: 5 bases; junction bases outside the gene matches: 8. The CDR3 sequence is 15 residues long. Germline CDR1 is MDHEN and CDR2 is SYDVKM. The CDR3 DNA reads TGTGCCAGCAGTCGGACAGGGCCAGTCTATCAGCCCCAGCATTTT. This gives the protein CASSRTGPVYQPQHF. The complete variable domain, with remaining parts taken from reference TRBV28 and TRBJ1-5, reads DVKVTQSSRYLVKRTGEKVFLECVQDMDHENMFWYRQDPGLGLRLIYFSYDVKMKEKGDIPEGYSVSREKKERFSLILESASTNQTSMYLCASSRTGPVYQPQHFGDGTRLSIL.

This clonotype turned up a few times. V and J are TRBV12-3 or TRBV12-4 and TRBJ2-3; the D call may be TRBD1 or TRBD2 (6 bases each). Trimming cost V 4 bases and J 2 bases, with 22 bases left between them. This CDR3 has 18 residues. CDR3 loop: CASSSNRAGTLITDTQYF. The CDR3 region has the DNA TGTGCCAGCAGTTCAAACCGGGCGGGGACACTAATCACAGATACGCAGTATTTT.

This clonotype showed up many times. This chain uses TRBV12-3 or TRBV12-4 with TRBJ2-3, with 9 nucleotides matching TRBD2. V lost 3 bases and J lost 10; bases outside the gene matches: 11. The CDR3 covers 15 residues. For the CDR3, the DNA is TGTGCCAGCAGTTTTCTGAGCGGGAGCGGGGGGTCGCAGTATTTT. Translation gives CASSFLSGSGGSQYF.

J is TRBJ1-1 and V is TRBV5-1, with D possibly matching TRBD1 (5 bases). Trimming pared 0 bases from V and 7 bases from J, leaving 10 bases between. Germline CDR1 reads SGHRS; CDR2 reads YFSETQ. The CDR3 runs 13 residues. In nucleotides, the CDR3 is TGCGCCAGCAGCTTGGACGGGGCCCTTGAAGCTTTCTTT. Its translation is CASSLDGALEAFF.

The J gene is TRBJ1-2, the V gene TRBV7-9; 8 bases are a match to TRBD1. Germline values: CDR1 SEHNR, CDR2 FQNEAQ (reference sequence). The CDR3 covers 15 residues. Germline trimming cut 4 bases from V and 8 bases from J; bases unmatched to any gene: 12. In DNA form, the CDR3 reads TGTGCCAGCAGCTCGCCCGCCGGACAGGGAGGAGGCTACACCTTC. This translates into CASSSPAGQGGGYTF. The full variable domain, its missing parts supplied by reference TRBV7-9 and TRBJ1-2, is DTGVSQNPRHKITKRGQNVTFRCDPISEHNRLYWYRQTLGQGPEFLTYFQNEAQLEKSRLLSDRFSAERPKGSFSTLEIQRTEQGDSAMYLCASSSPAGQGGGYTFGSGTRLTVV.

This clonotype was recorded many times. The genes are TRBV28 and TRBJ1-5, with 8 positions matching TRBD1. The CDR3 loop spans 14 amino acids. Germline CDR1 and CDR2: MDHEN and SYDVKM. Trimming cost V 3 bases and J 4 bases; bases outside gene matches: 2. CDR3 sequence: CASSFRQGNQPQHF. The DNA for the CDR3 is TGTGCCAGCAGTTTTCGACAGGGGAATCAGCCCCAGCATTTT.

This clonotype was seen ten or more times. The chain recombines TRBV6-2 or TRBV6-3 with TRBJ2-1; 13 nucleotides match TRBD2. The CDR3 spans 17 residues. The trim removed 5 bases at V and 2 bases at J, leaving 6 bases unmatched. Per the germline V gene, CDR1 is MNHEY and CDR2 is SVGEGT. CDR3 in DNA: TGTGCCAGCAGTGAAAGACTAGCGGGGGGCCCCTACAATGAGCAGTTCTTC. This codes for CASSERLAGGPYNEQFF.

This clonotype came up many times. The DNA for the CDR3 is TGTGCTAGCAATACCGGGACAGGGAGAGGCTACACCTTC. This translates into CASNTGTGRGYTF. This sequence joins TRBV12-5 and TRBJ1-2; 9 positions agree with TRBD1. V lost 9 bases and J lost 8; bases outside the gene matches: 10. The V gene's germline CDR1 is LGHNT and CDR2 FRNRAP. The CDR3 has 13 amino acids.

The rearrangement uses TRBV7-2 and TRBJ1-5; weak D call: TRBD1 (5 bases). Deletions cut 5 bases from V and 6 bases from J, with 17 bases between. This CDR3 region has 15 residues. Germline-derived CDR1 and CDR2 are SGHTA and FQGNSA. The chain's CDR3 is CASSRDLGGGQPQHF. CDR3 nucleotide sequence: TGTGCCAGCAGCCGGGACCTTGGTGGGGGTCAGCCCCAGCATTTT.

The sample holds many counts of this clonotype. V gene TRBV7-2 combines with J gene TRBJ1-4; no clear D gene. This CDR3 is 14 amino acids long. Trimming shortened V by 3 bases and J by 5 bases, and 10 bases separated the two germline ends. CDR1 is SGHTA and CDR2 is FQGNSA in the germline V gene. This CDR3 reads CASSFGRLNEKLFF. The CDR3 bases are TGTGCCAGCAGCTTCGGACGGCTAAATGAAAAACTGTTTTTT.